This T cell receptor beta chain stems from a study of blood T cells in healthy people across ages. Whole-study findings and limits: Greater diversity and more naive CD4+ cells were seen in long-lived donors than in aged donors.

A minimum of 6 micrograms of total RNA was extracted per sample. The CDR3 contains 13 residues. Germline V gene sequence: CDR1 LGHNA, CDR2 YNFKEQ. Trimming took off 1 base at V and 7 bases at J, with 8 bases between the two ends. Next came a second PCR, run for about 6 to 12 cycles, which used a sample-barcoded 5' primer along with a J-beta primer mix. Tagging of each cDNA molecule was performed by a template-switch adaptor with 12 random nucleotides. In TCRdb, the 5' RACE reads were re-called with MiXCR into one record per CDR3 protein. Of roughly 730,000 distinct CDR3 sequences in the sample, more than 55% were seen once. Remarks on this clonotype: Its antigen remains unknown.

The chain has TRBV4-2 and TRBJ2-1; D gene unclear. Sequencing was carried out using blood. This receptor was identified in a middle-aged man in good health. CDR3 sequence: CASSQVVQNEQFF. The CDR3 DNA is TGTGCCAGCAGCCAAGTAGTTCAGAATGAGCAGTTCTTC.